Shown below are 16 T cell receptor beta chains from a single sample sequenced in a study of identical twins. A single record per CDR3 protein comes from TCRdb applying MiXCR to the 5' RACE reads. Among around 340,000 distinct CDR3 sequences listed, approximately 8.7% were seen once. Specimen: naive T cells sorted from blood. These receptors were obtained from a woman in her fifties or sixties in good health.

This clonotype showed up many times. V gene TRBV29-1 combines with J gene TRBJ2-5; D gene ambiguous. Germline CDR1 is SQVTM and CDR2 is ANQGSEA. Trimming cost V 4 bases and J 2 bases, with 11 bases left between them. The CDR3 has 13 amino acids. In DNA form, the CDR3 reads TGCAGCGTTGGCGTCAGAAATCAAGAGACCCAGTACTTC. The encoded protein is CSVGVRNQETQYF.

This clonotype was observed many times. This chain joins TRBV5-1 and TRBJ1-1; D not resolved. Germline CDR1 is SGHRS and CDR2 is YFSETQ. CDR3 size: 13 residues. Deletions cut 0 bases from V and 11 bases from J, with 14 bases between. CDR3 sequence (DNA): TGCGCCAGCAGCTTGGAGCGGTGGTCGGAGGCTTTCTTT. It encodes CASSLERWSEAFF.

This clonotype was found a few times. V is TRBV5-1 and J is TRBJ2-2; 11 bases map to TRBD1. Per germline, CDR1 SGHRS and CDR2 YFSETQ. The CDR3 spans 15 residues. With V trimmed by 5 bases and J by 5 bases, 5 bases remained unmatched. The DNA for the CDR3 is TGCGCCAGCAGATCCGGACAGGGGGCAACCGGGGAGCTGTTTTTT. The encoded protein is CASRSGQGATGELFF.

This clonotype was picked up many times. The rearrangement joins TRBV28 to TRBJ2-1, with D perhaps matching TRBD1 (6 bases). Germline CDR1 reads MDHEN; CDR2 reads SYDVKM. The CDR3 runs 13 residues. V was shortened by 8 bases and J by 0 bases, with 8 bases between the two germline ends. DNA of the CDR3: TGTGCCAGCGGGGGCAGCTCCTACAATGAGCAGTTCTTC. It encodes CASGGSSYNEQFF. Supplemented by reference TRBV28 and TRBJ2-1, the full variable domain reads DVKVTQSSRYLVKRTGEKVFLECVQDMDHENMFWYRQDPGLGLRLIYFSYDVKMKEKGDIPEGYSVSREKKERFSLILESASTNQTSMYLCASGGSSYNEQFFGPGTRLTVL.

The rearrangement uses TRBV18 and TRBJ1-4; 9 bases are a match to TRBD1. Trimming took 3 bases from V and 4 from J; bases not matched to a gene: 6. Germline V lookup: CDR1 KGHSH, CDR2 LQKENI. CDR3 length: 16 residues. CDR3 loop: CASSPTTGGLNEKLFF. CDR3 in DNA: TGTGCCAGCTCACCGACGACAGGGGGGCTTAATGAAAAACTGTTTTTT.

This clonotype was counted a few times. V gene TRBV3-1 combines with J gene TRBJ2-1; D is unresolved. The V and J ends lost 7 bases and 0 bases respectively, with 10 bases between them. The CDR3 runs 14 residues. CDR1 is LGHDT and CDR2 is YNNKEL in the germline V gene (reference sequence). The CDR3 DNA reads as TGTGCCAGCACCAAAGGCCGCTCCTACAATGAGCAGTTCTTC. Amino acid sequence: CASTKGRSYNEQFF.

This clonotype was found a few times. V and J are TRBV12-3 or TRBV12-4 and TRBJ2-1; TRBD2 matches at 9 bases. V shed 7 bases, J shed 4 bases, and the junction held 2 bases outside the gene matches. This CDR3 contains 13 residues. CDR3 in amino acids: CASTTSGYNEQFF. Here the CDR3 DNA reads TGTGCCAGCACGACTAGCGGATACAATGAGCAGTTCTTC.

This clonotype was detected ten times or more. The chain links TRBV12-3 or TRBV12-4 to TRBJ2-2; tentative D call: TRBD2 (6 bases). The CDR3 loop spans 14 amino acids. Trimming pared 6 bases from V and 2 bases from J, leaving 10 bases between. CDR3: CASRRDSNTGELFF. Here the CDR3 DNA reads TGTGCCAGCAGGCGGGACTCCAACACCGGGGAGCTGTTTTTT.

This clonotype was detected a few times. The J gene is TRBJ2-6, the V gene TRBV3-1; D unclear. The V gene lost 4 bases and the J gene lost 0 bases, with 10 bases spanning the gap. This CDR3 comprises 16 residues. Per the germline V gene, CDR1 is LGHDT and CDR2 is YNNKEL (reference sequence). For the CDR3, the DNA is TGTGCCAGCAGCCCAACTCTGTACTCTGGGGCCAACGTCCTGACTTTC. It translates to CASSPTLYSGANVLTF.

This clonotype was seen repeatedly, ten times or more. This chain uses TRBV20-1 with TRBJ2-1, with TRBD2 identical over 7 bases. Losses at the gene ends were 1 base for V and 4 bases for J; bases not matched to a gene: 13. The CDR3 is 17 residues long. From germline, CDR1 is DFQATT and CDR2 SNEGSKA (reference sequence). The CDR3, as DNA: TGCAGTGCTAGAGTTATGTCTAGCGGTTCCACTTACAATGAGCAGTTCTTC. Translation gives CSARVMSSGSTYNEQFF.

The chain uses TRBV7-9 and TRBJ2-7; no reliable D call. V lost 10 bases, J lost 5 bases, and 15 bases lay in between. Germline V lookup: CDR1 SEHNR, CDR2 FQNEAQ (reference sequence). The CDR3 covers 12 residues. The CDR3 region is CAISPGVNEQYF. The CDR3 DNA sequence: TGTGCCATCTCCCCGGGTGTAAACGAGCAGTACTTC.

This sequence joins TRBV4-1 and TRBJ1-1, with D possibly being TRBD1 (6 bases). Looked up from germline, CDR1 is MGHRA and CDR2 is YSYEKL. The V end lost 0 bases, the J end lost 1 base, and 18 bases lay between the germline ends. This CDR3 is built from 18 residues. The CDR3 protein is CASSQDSLGTWKNTEAFF. The CDR3 coding sequence is TGCGCCAGCAGCCAAGATTCTCTAGGGACATGGAAGAACACTGAAGCTTTCTTT.

This clonotype was recorded a few times. This chain uses TRBV25-1 with TRBJ1-2; the D gene is possibly TRBD1 (5 bases). This CDR3 spans 14 amino acids. Germline V gene sequence: CDR1 MGHDK, CDR2 SYGVNS. V dropped 1 base and J dropped 3 bases, with 9 bases sitting between them. The CDR3 loop reads CASSESPGHYGYTF. The CDR3 nucleotides are TGTGCCAGCAGTGAATCCCCAGGGCACTATGGCTACACCTTC.

This clonotype was detected many times. The CDR3 sequence is CSATGYNQPQHF. In nucleotides, the CDR3 is TGCAGCGCGACAGGGTACAATCAGCCCCAGCATTTT. The chain is built from TRBV29-1 and TRBJ1-5; 7 nucleotides align to TRBD1. After removal of 7 bases from V and 3 bases from J, the junction contained 3 bases not matched to a gene. Germline-derived CDR1 and CDR2 are SQVTM and ANQGSEA. This CDR3 spans 12 amino acids.

V gene TRBV5-1 combines with J gene TRBJ2-2; TRBD2 matches at 9 bases. Trimming removed 0 bases from V and 6 bases from J; junction bases left unmatched: 6. The germline V gene encodes CDR1 SGHRS and CDR2 YFSETQ. The CDR3 length is 16 residues. CDR3 residues: CASSLVGLAMAGELFF. CDR3 nucleotide sequence: TGCGCCAGCAGCTTGGTGGGACTAGCTATGGCCGGGGAGCTGTTTTTT.

CDR3 sequence: CASSLAGVGGELFF. For the CDR3, the DNA is TGTGCCAGCTCTCTGGCGGGAGTGGGCGGGGAGCTGTTTTTT. The J gene is TRBJ2-2, the V gene TRBV12-3 or TRBV12-4; TRBD2 aligns across 7 bases. The junction had 10 bases not matched to a gene; V was cut back by 8 bases and J by 7 bases. The CDR3 runs 14 residues.